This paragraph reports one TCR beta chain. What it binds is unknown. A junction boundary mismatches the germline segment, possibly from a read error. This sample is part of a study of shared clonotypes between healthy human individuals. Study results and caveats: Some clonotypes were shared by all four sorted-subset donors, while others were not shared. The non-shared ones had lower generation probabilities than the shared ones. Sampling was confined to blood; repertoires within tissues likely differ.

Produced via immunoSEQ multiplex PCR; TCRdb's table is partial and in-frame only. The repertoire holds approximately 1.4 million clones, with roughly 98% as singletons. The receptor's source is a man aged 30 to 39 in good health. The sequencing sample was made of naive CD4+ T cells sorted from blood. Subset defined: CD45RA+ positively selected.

CDR3 loop: CASREWGGLSYNEQFF. The DNA of the CDR3 is TGCGCCAGCAGAGAGTGGGGGGGCCTCTCCTACAATGAGCAGTTCTTC. The V call is TRBV10-2, the J call TRBJ2-1, with D possibly matching TRBD2 (7 bases). Germline V gene data show CDR1 as WSHSY and CDR2 as SAAADI. This CDR3 is 16 amino acids long.